This T cell receptor beta chain comes out of a study of metastatic and nonmetastatic thyroid tumors. Study overall: Repertoire comparisons spanned blood and tumor or nodule tissue from malignant and benign thyroid patients. Broader study findings: Within blood and tumor, benign nodules reportedly had significantly lower TCR beta diversity than malignant thyroid tumors did.

In the original processing: The authors used CDR3 differences across clinicopathological groups to build a distant-metastasis classifier for papillary thyroid cancer. Via MiXCR, TCRdb re-called the PCR reads. TCRdb assigned the V and J calls; the authors' analysis was not used. The sample contains around 15,000 clones, around 22% of which appear only once. The V gene's germline CDR1 is SGHDN and CDR2 FVKESK. There are 16 residues in the CDR3. V dropped 5 bases and J dropped 1; count of bases not matched to a gene: 8. No treatment had been given to any patient before thyroid surgery. This clone has only one observation. Its antigen is undetermined.

What was sequenced was adjacent normal tissue. This clonotype originated in a female donor with papillary thyroid cancer or a benign thyroid nodule (not recorded which). Some clones in this sample may be carry-over from other donors' samples. This chain joins TRBV14 and TRBJ2-4; 7 bases agree with TRBD1. In nucleotides, the CDR3 is TGTGCCAGCAGCACCAGACAGGGTTGGGCCAAAAACATTCAGTACTTC. It specifies CASSTRQGWAKNIQYF.